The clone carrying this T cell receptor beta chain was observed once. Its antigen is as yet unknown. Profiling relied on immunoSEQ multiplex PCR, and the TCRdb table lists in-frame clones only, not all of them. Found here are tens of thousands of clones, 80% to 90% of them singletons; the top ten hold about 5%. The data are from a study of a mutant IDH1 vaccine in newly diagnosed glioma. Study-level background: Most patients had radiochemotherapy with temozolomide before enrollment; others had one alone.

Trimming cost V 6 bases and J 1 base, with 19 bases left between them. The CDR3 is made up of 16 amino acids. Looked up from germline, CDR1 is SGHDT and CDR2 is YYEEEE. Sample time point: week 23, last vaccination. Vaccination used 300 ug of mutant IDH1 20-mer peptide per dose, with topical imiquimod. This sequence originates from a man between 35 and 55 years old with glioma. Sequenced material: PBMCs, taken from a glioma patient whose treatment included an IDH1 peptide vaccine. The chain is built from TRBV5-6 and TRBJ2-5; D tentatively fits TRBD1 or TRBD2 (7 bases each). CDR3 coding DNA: TGTGCCAGCACTAGGGGGCCAGCGGGAAGCCAAGAGACCCAGTACTTC. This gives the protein CASTRGPAGSQETQYF.